The entry below describes one TCR beta chain. This clone was counted a few times. What this receptor recognizes is not known. Base qualities are not at hand, and no much larger clone is one base apart. These data belong to a study of blood T cell repertoires in COVID-19 (dated by TCRdb to 2018 to 2020). Looking at the study overall: The collaborator samples originated in the United States, Italy and Spain and spanned the acute and convalescent phases of COVID-19. The dataset comprised deeply sampled blood TCRbeta repertoires from subjects exposed to, actively infected with, or recovered from COVID-19. The repertoires were released in a freely available public database intended as a resource for research on the immune response to SARS-CoV-2. The material from the prospective study consisted of cDNA or gDNA derived from T cells, B-cell-depleted T cells, or PBMCs. The samples were drawn from two sources: the first 160 participants of the ongoing ImmuneRACE study, and 1,200 or so subjects contributed by 6 global collaborators. The sample metadata nearly always contained a de-identified subject ID, COVID-19 status, age in years and sex. Where HLA class I and class II types were available, the types were taken from metadata supplied by the sample provider, not from assay-based typing. Overall study outcomes, separate from this receptor: How much clinical and demographic metadata was included differed by source and by participant, and the metadata was provided uncurated.

V was cut back by 5 bases and J by 1 base, leaving a gap of 14 bases between them. The CDR3 covers 15 residues, taking in both the cysteine and the phenylalanine. Of the read, only the CDR3 DNA is kept; its 45 bases are in frame from base 1. CDR1 and CDR2 were assigned from the germline V gene (reference sequence) as LNHDA and SQIVND. Another Seattle source contributed samples from volunteer blood donors who had recovered from COVID-19. Whole blood was collected in K2EDTA tubes by collaborating institutions according to the institutions' own protocols. For TCRbeta analysis, collaborators shipped samples in one of three forms: frozen whole blood, isolated PBMCs, or DNA extracted from either of those sample types. TCRbeta CDR3 regions were amplified from genomic DNA using the immunoSEQ Assay, a bias-controlled multiplex PCR. As for how the authors treated the data: Nucleated cell counts per sample were estimated from amplification of reference gene primers within the assay. Sequence reads were collapsed and filtered to measure the absolute abundance of every unique TCRbeta CDR3 rearrangement. For each sample, productive Simpson clonality was calculated as the square root of Simpson's diversity index across productive rearrangements. The immuneACCESS repertoire file appears here via TCRdb, limited to in-frame rearrangements. These files lack a portion of the clones; in checked studies, under half of the deficit traces to unresolved V genes, and the cause of the others is not known. That table gives V, J and clone size, and the DNA gave D and trimming. This sample comprises about 240,000 clones, approximately 82% of them detected only once. The top ten hold roughly 1.9% of the sample.

Sequenced: peripheral blood. This receptor was identified in a man aged 25 to 40 who had recovered from COVID-19. The V and J genes are TRBV19 and TRBJ1-2; the D gene remains uncertain. The CDR3 is CASSPPPRNNYGYTF. The DNA sequence is as follows: TGTGCCAGTAGTCCGCCCCCGAGGAATAACTATGGCTACACCTTC.